One T cell receptor beta chain is described in this entry. The germline V gene has CDR1 SGHTA and CDR2 FQGTGA. The junction had 5 bases not matched to a gene; V was cut back by 3 bases and J by 13 bases. The CDR3 is 12 amino acids. Original analysis: Quantification of nucleated cells was approximated via reference gene primer amplification. Here immunoSEQ multiplex PCR was the method, and the copy in TCRdb shows in-frame clones only, minus some. V and J calls plus clone size are reproduced from that table; the DNA served to infer D and trimming. The sample includes approximately 190,000 clones, around 80% of them seen just once. This record belongs to a study of blood T cell repertoires in COVID-19. Across the study: COVID-19 samples, acute and convalescent, were from the United States, Italy and Spain. The analysed material was cDNA or gDNA that came from T cells, B-cell-depleted T cells, or PBMCs.

What was sequenced was peripheral blood. The gene calls are TRBV7-3 and TRBJ2-1, with 8 positions matching TRBD1. This receptor was taken from a human donor in a cohort sampled during active COVID-19. The CDR3 nucleotides are TGTGCCAGCAGCTTTGACAGGGGAGAACAGTTCTTC. Translated: CASSFDRGEQFF.